This note documents a single TCR beta chain sequence. This entry comes from a study of control samples from healthy donors and cancer patients. The data were produced by immunoSEQ multiplex PCR, yet TCRdb's version contains in-frame clones alone and is incomplete. Of about 96,000 clones listed, roughly 93% are singletons. The CDR3 is 13 amino acids. Germline CDR1 SGHNT, CDR2 YYREEE (reference sequence). Trimming took 3 bases from V and 6 from J, leaving 10 bases between them. The TCR comes from a man younger than 35 in good health. V and J are TRBV5-4 and TRBJ2-1; D possibly corresponds to TRBD2 (5 bases). The sequencing sample was made of blood. The CDR3 bases are TGTGCCAGCAGCTACGAGAGGGTCAATGAGCAGTTCTTC. Residues: CASSYERVNEQFF.